This passage covers 7 T cell receptor beta chains from one sample sequenced in a study of T-cell memory formation after mild COVID-19. One entry per CDR3 protein results from TCRdb running MiXCR on the 5' RACE reads. The sample yields about 200,000 distinct CDR3 sequences, 18% seen once. Sequencing was done on a sample of PBMCs or a T cell subset sorted from them (not recorded which). The receptor set was obtained from an adult woman who had mild COVID-19 (a few samples of this study predate the infection). Cell type and time point are not known.

The genes are TRBV11-2 and TRBJ2-7, with D hard to call. Trimming took 4 bases from V and 4 from J, leaving 11 bases between them. Germline V gene data show CDR1 as SGHAT and CDR2 as FQNNGV. The CDR3 sequence is 13 residues long. The CDR3, as DNA: TGTGCCAGCAGCTCCCCGACTCGTTACGAGCAGTACTTC. This sequence encodes CASSSPTRYEQYF.

This clonotype was observed a few times. V and J are TRBV11-2 and TRBJ2-2, with 7 nucleotides matching TRBD2. The CDR3 extends over 15 amino acids. Germline V lookup: CDR1 SGHAT, CDR2 FQNNGV. J gave up 0 bases and V 5 bases, and 3 bases lay outside the gene matches. CDR3 in DNA: TGTGCCAGCAGCCGAGCGGGGACGAACACCGGGGAGCTGTTTTTT. This translates into CASSRAGTNTGELFF.

This clonotype has more than one count but fewer than ten. The chain couples TRBV5-5 to TRBJ2-3; maybe TRBD1 (6 bases). The CDR3 contains 13 residues. Trimming pared 4 bases from V and 4 bases from J, leaving 10 bases between. In germline, CDR1 is SGHKS, CDR2 YYEKEE (reference sequence). CDR3 region: CASSVGTPDTQYF. The CDR3 DNA follows: TGTGCCAGCAGCGTCGGGACACCAGATACGCAGTATTTT.

There are many counts of this clonotype. This chain joins TRBV19 and TRBJ2-3; D is undetermined. The CDR3 sequence is 13 residues long. The germline CDR1 and CDR2 sequences are LNHDA and SQIVND (reference sequence). The ends were cut back, 7 bases at V and 4 bases at J, with 12 bases in the middle. The CDR3 here is CASTLGAADTQYF. The CDR3 nucleotides read TGTGCCAGTACCCTCGGTGCGGCAGATACGCAGTATTTT.

The chain has TRBV20-1 and TRBJ1-2; 8 bases agree with TRBD1. CDR1 and CDR2 from the germline V gene are DFQATT and SNEGSKA (reference sequence). The CDR3 sequence is 12 residues long. The J segment lost 3 bases and the V segment lost 5 bases, leaving 2 bases of the junction unmatched. The CDR3 here is CSAGQGDYGYTF. CDR3 bases: TGCAGTGCTGGACAGGGTGACTATGGCTACACCTTC.

CDR3 nucleotides: TGTGCCAGCAGCCAGTCTAGTAAGGGGCCGGGCTACACCTTC. It specifies CASSQSSKGPGYTF. The chain combines TRBV3-1 with TRBJ1-2; D is perhaps TRBD1 (5 bases). Between the trimmed V and J ends, which lost 3 bases and 8 bases, there was a span of 16 bases. CDR3 size: 14 residues. CDR1 LGHDT and CDR2 YNNKEL come from the germline V gene (reference sequence).

This clonotype was detected many times. The chain couples TRBV12-3 or TRBV12-4 to TRBJ1-5; D ambiguous. The CDR3 runs to 15 residues. The V end was cut by 0 bases, the J end by 0 bases, with 6 bases between. Here the CDR3 DNA reads TGTGCCAGCAGTTTAGCCGGGAATAGCAATCAGCCCCAGCATTTT. This sequence encodes CASSLAGNSNQPQHF.